These T cell receptor beta chains were read from a single sample in a study of Graves' ophthalmopathy and Graves' hyperthyroidism. TCRdb analysed the multiplex PCR reads with MiXCR anew, one entry per CDR3 protein. The sample lists around 1,000,000 distinct CDR3 sequences, about 35% occurring once. Sequencing was carried out using peripheral blood or thyroid tissue (not recorded which). These receptors were obtained from an adult man with Graves' hyperthyroidism. Both conserved end residues are part of each CDR3.

TRBV20-1,TRBJ1-2,CSARTGFAYGYTF
TRBV10-3,TRBJ2-7,CASRGARGQGTYEQYF
TRBV11-2,TRBJ1-4,CASSPTAVTEKLFF
TRBV25-1,TRBJ1-1,CASSEGEAFF
TRBV12-5,TRBJ2-7,CASGNLMTGSVFHEQYF
TRBV2,TRBJ2-2,CASTKRERSPGSCFF
TRBV7-9,TRBJ1-1,CASASKSSTEAFF
TRBV7-6,TRBJ2-2,CAVTELRTGELFF
TRBV18,TRBJ1-4,CASSQTFSNEKLFF
TRBV30,TRBJ1-2,CAWTPGQVGYTF
TRBV10-3,TRBJ2-7,CAIRDRASEQYF
TRBV29-1,TRBJ2-5,CSVQPPGQETQYF
TRBV7-8,TRBJ1-5,CASSLVRTGGYQPQHF
TRBV10-3,TRBJ2-6,CAISRDRGSSGANVLTF
TRBV9,TRBJ2-5,CASSPSGISETQYF